The present TCR beta chain was sequenced within a study of blood T cell repertoires in COVID-19. Study summary: Samples representing acute and convalescent COVID-19 were sourced from the United States, Italy and Spain.

Germline V gene sequence: CDR1 LGHDT, CDR2 YNNKEL (reference sequence). The germline V and J ends were trimmed by 1 base and 1 base, with 20 bases remaining between them. The CDR3 extends over 19 amino acids. Original handling: Counts of nucleated cells, estimated from reference gene primer amplification, were obtained. Profiling relied on immunoSEQ multiplex PCR, and the TCRdb table lists in-frame clones only, not all of them. The V and J calls and clone size were taken over from that table, and D and trimming were inferred from the DNA. Here the sample spans some 510,000 clones, roughly 90% being singletons. Cohort allocation depended upon clinical history that participants reported. The study counted Cohort 3 donors as recovered given two negative PCRs, clearance, or symptom resolution.

Sequenced sample: PBMCs or T cells enriched from blood (not recorded which). The chain combines TRBV3-1 (or the pseudogene TRBV3-2) with TRBJ1-3, with D maybe TRBD1 (5 bases). The receptor's source is a middle-aged woman who had recovered from COVID-19. The CDR3 reads CASSQALPWGGRSGNTIYF. Written as DNA, the CDR3 is TGTGCCAGCAGCCAAGCCCTTCCCTGGGGGGGGAGATCTGGAAACACCATATATTTT.